This T cell receptor beta chain was profiled in a study of blood T cell repertoires in COVID-19. Trimming took off 4 bases at V and 4 bases at J, with 11 bases between the two ends. CDR1 and CDR2 (germline): SGHVS, FQNEAQ. The CDR3 has 13 amino acids. Profiled with immunoSEQ multiplex PCR; TCRdb holds only in-frame clones, not every one. The sample gives 160,000 or so clones, about 83% of which show up once; approximately 1.5% is in the top ten. The sequence derives from a human donor in a cohort sampled during active COVID-19. Sequencing used peripheral blood. This sequence joins TRBV7-8 and TRBJ2-7; D gene unclear. The CDR3 is CASSSPKQYEQYF. In DNA, the CDR3 is TGTGCCAGCAGCTCACCAAAACAGTACGAGCAGTACTTC.